There are many counts of the clone carrying this T cell receptor (beta chain). The antigen is not known. The repertoire was sequenced with immunoSEQ multiplex PCR; TCRdb's copy has only in-frame clones and lacks some. This repertoire holds 12,000 or so clones, and none appear only once. This specimen comes from a study of T cells after posttransplantation cyclophosphamide. Study-wide results and limits: TRB overlap between skin or GI tissue T cells and blood was limited.

Germline loops: CDR1 MNHEY, CDR2 SVGEGT. Trimming left V 8 bases short and J 6 bases short, with 10 bases between. The CDR3 is 12 residues long. Material for sequencing was PBMCs. The rearrangement uses TRBV6-2 or TRBV6-3 and TRBJ2-2; TRBD1 is a possible D gene (6 bases). The TCR originated in a woman in her thirties or forties in good health, CMV-negative, and a related stem cell transplant donor. CDR3 bases: TGTGCCAGCCAAACAGGGTCCGGGGAGCTGTTTTTT. This encodes CASQTGSGELFF.